This T cell receptor (beta chain) is drawn from a study of response to subunit inactivated influenza vaccine. Findings and caveats of the study: The authors put forward the suggestion that each seasonal influenza vaccination may bring in only a limited number of new T cells.

A word on this clonotype: No antigen is known for it.

One entry per CDR3 protein results from TCRdb running MiXCR on the RT-PCR reads. Altogether about 570,000 distinct CDR3 sequences are present, approximately 12% being singletons, with the ten largest covering roughly 10%. The germline CDR1 and CDR2 sequences are SEHNR and FQNEAQ (reference sequence). The germline V and J ends were trimmed by 7 bases and 5 bases, with 18 bases remaining between them. The CDR3 totals 15 residues. The sequenced sample was PBMCs from blood, obtained on the day of vaccination. The receptor comes from a man in his fifties or sixties who received an inactivated influenza vaccine. The rearrangement links TRBV7-9 to TRBJ2-1; D is perhaps TRBD2 (7 bases). The CDR3 nucleotides are TGTGCCAGCATCCTCGGGCGGGGGCTCGACAATGAGCAGTTCTTC. This codes for CASILGRGLDNEQFF.